These T cell receptor beta chains were read from a single sample in a study of shared clonotypes between healthy human individuals. Data came from immunoSEQ multiplex PCR; TCRdb stores just in-frame clones and leaves some out. This table has some 350,000 clones, over 65% appearing once. Specimen: memory CD4+ T cells sorted from blood. The receptor set was obtained from a man aged 25-40 years in good health. Both conserved end residues are part of each CDR3. Fields, in order: CDR3 protein, CDR3 DNA, D gene, V gene, clone size, J gene. The D gene is left open where the match is weak. Size is omitted from some rows. Given values are once, few, many or a class for expanded clones.

CDR3: CATSSFGDTQYF; DNA: TGTGCCACCAGCAGTTTCGGGGATACGCAGTATTTT; D: -; V: TRBV15; size: -; J: TRBJ2-3
CDR3: CASSVRYGDTEAFF; DNA: TGTGCCAGCAGCGTCCGGTATGGGGACACTGAAGCTTTCTTT; D: -; V: TRBV9; size: -; J: TRBJ1-1
CDR3: CASSQDPTSDEQYF; DNA: TGTGCCAGCAGCCAAGACCCAACTAGCGACGAGCAGTACTTC; D: TRBD2; V: TRBV11-2; size: once; J: TRBJ2-7
CDR3: CASSWLTQGSNEQFF; DNA: TGTGCCAGCAGTTGGTTAACACAGGGATCCAATGAGCAGTTCTTC; D: -; V: TRBV28; size: once; J: TRBJ2-1
CDR3: CASGLGQGQAFF; DNA: TGTGCCAGTGGACTGGGACAGGGTCAGGCTTTCTTT; D: TRBD1; V: TRBV19; size: -; J: TRBJ1-1
CDR3: CASSLGLAGGQETQYF; DNA: TGTGCCAGCAGCTTAGGCCTAGCGGGAGGGCAGGAGACCCAGTACTTC; D: TRBD2; V: TRBV13; size: few; J: TRBJ2-5
CDR3: CASKSGHLRGTYGYTF; DNA: TGTGCCAGTAAATCAGGCCATCTCCGAGGGACCTATGGCTACACCTTC; D: -; V: TRBV19; size: few; J: TRBJ1-2
CDR3: CASTQRTANTGELFF; DNA: TGTGCCAGCACTCAAAGAACGGCGAACACCGGGGAGCTGTTTTTT; D: -; V: TRBV16; size: -; J: TRBJ2-2
CDR3: CATAWGEVAGARELFF; DNA: TGTGCCACCGCCTGGGGGGAGGTAGCGGGAGCGAGGGAGCTGTTTTTT; D: TRBD2; V: TRBV10-3; size: once; J: TRBJ2-2
CDR3: CASWEGNRNTEAFF; DNA: TGTGCTAGTTGGGAAGGGAATAGGAACACTGAAGCTTTCTTT; D: -; V: TRBV28; size: -; J: TRBJ1-1
CDR3: CASSLNPTVNTEAFF; DNA: TGTGCCAGCAGCTTAAACCCGACAGTGAACACTGAAGCTTTCTTT; D: -; V: TRBV7-3; size: -; J: TRBJ1-1
CDR3: CASSPGQNKAFF; DNA: TGTGCCAGCAGCCCCGGACAGAATAAAGCTTTCTTT; D: -; V: TRBV7-9; size: -; J: TRBJ1-1
CDR3: CASSSGDRGLTEAFF; DNA: TGTGCCAGTAGTAGTGGGGACAGGGGTCTAACTGAAGCTTTCTTT; D: TRBD1; V: TRBV19; size: many; J: TRBJ1-1
CDR3: CASSSQRTPGNTIYF; DNA: TGTGCCAGCAGTTCGCAGCGAACTCCTGGAAACACCATATATTTT; D: -; V: TRBV6-5; size: -; J: TRBJ1-3
CDR3: CASSLEALAGNNEQFF; DNA: TGCGCCAGCAGCCTGGAGGCACTAGCGGGCAACAATGAGCAGTTCTTC; D: TRBD2; V: TRBV5-1; size: -; J: TRBJ2-1
CDR3: CASSGGTGTEAFF; DNA: TGTGCCAGCAGCGGAGGGACAGGGACTGAAGCTTTCTTT; D: TRBD1; V: TRBV5-6; size: -; J: TRBJ1-1
CDR3: CASSLGFNEQFF; DNA: TGTGCCAGCAGCTTAGGATTCAATGAGCAGTTCTTC; D: -; V: TRBV7-6; size: few; J: TRBJ2-1
CDR3: CASSLDRASYEQYF; DNA: TGTGCCAGCAGCTTGGACAGGGCTTCCTACGAGCAGTACTTC; D: TRBD1; V: TRBV7-9; size: -; J: TRBJ2-7
CDR3: CASKREGPFKEQFF; DNA: TGTGCCAGCAAACGGGAGGGCCCGTTTAAGGAGCAGTTCTTC; D: TRBD2; V: TRBV25-1; size: -; J: TRBJ2-1
CDR3: CASSRTTGTYEQYF; DNA: TGTGCCAGCAGTCGCACCACAGGGACCTACGAGCAGTACTTC; D: -; V: TRBV28; size: -; J: TRBJ2-7
CDR3: CASSLWPGTGGAGYGYTF; DNA: TGTGCCAGCAGCTTGTGGCCGGGGACAGGGGGCGCGGGCTATGGCTACACCTTC; D: TRBD1; V: TRBV5-4; size: -; J: TRBJ1-2
CDR3: CASSLQGGTDTQYF; DNA: TGTGCCAGCAGCTTGCAGGGAGGCACAGATACGCAGTATTTT; D: -; V: TRBV11-2; size: -; J: TRBJ2-3
CDR3: CASGLNRFYGYTF; DNA: TGTGCCAGCGGCCTAAACCGTTTTTATGGCTACACCTTC; D: -; V: TRBV27; size: few; J: TRBJ1-2
CDR3: CASSEVLNTGELFF; DNA: TGTGCCAGCAGTGAGGTTCTAAACACCGGGGAGCTGTTTTTT; D: -; V: TRBV25-1; size: few; J: TRBJ2-2
CDR3: CASSLFVFTGTTNEKLFF; DNA: TGTGCCAGCAGTTTATTTGTCTTCACAGGGACAACTAATGAAAAACTGTTTTTT; D: -; V: TRBV28; size: -; J: TRBJ1-4
CDR3: CASSISWGASRGTDTQYF; DNA: TGTGCCAGTAGTATAAGTTGGGGGGCTAGCAGAGGCACAGATACGCAGTATTTT; D: -; V: TRBV19; size: -; J: TRBJ2-3
CDR3: CASSERDFSYEQYF; DNA: TGTGCCAGCAGCGAGCGGGACTTTTCCTACGAGCAGTACTTC; D: TRBD2; V: TRBV9; size: -; J: TRBJ2-7
CDR3: CASSLAAGGPYNEQFF; DNA: TGCGCCAGCAGCTTGGCCGCGGGAGGACCCTACAATGAGCAGTTCTTC; D: TRBD2; V: TRBV5-1; size: -; J: TRBJ2-1
CDR3: CASSQGIAGSTDTQYF; DNA: TGCGCCAGCAGCCAAGGTATAGCGGGGAGCACAGATACGCAGTATTTT; D: TRBD2; V: TRBV4-3; size: -; J: TRBJ2-3
CDR3: CASRDQGLSGYTF; DNA: TGCGCCAGCAGGGATCAGGGTCTCTCTGGCTACACCTTC; D: -; V: TRBV10-2; size: many; J: TRBJ1-2
CDR3: CASSLVGGETQYF; DNA: TGTGCCAGCAGCTTAGTCGGGGGGGAGACCCAGTACTTC; D: TRBD2; V: TRBV7-6; size: -; J: TRBJ2-5
CDR3: CASSENVGADTQYF; DNA: TGTGCCAGCAGTGAAAATGTTGGTGCAGATACGCAGTATTTT; D: -; V: TRBV6-1; size: -; J: TRBJ2-3
CDR3: CASREGLAFGGELFF; DNA: TGTGCCAGCAGGGAGGGACTAGCTTTCGGCGGGGAGCTGTTTTTT; D: TRBD2; V: TRBV5-6; size: -; J: TRBJ2-2
CDR3: CASSMGPGAKNIQYF; DNA: TGTGCCAGTAGTATGGGGCCGGGGGCCAAAAACATTCAGTACTTC; D: -; V: TRBV19; size: -; J: TRBJ2-4
CDR3: CASTGTQSSYEQYF; DNA: TGTGCCAGCACGGGCACCCAAAGCTCCTACGAGCAGTACTTC; D: -; V: TRBV6-1; size: few; J: TRBJ2-7
CDR3: CASSPPDHSYNEQFF; DNA: TGTGCCAGCTCACCACCGGACCACTCCTACAATGAGCAGTTCTTC; D: -; V: TRBV18; size: -; J: TRBJ2-1
CDR3: CASSLVRPARGEETQYF; DNA: TGTGCCAGCAGTCTTGTCCGTCCAGCCCGTGGGGAAGAGACCCAGTACTTC; D: -; V: TRBV5-4; size: -; J: TRBJ2-5
CDR3: CASSLTAPKTKPLHTIYF; DNA: TGTGCCAGCTCACTCACGGCACCGAAGACGAAGCCCTTACACACCATATATTTT; D: -; V: TRBV18; size: once; J: TRBJ1-3
CDR3: CASSSTVGQRQETQYF; DNA: TGCGCCAGCAGCTCCACCGTGGGACAGAGACAAGAGACCCAGTACTTC; D: TRBD1; V: TRBV5-1; size: -; J: TRBJ2-5
CDR3: CASSQDLGWPGSNYGYTF; DNA: TGCGCCAGCAGCCAAGATCTTGGTTGGCCAGGGAGCAACTATGGCTACACCTTC; D: -; V: TRBV4-3; size: -; J: TRBJ1-2
CDR3: CASSYRSGSSGNEQFF; DNA: TGTGCCAGCAGTTACCGTAGCGGGAGCTCCGGCAATGAGCAGTTCTTC; D: TRBD2; V: TRBV6-5; size: once; J: TRBJ2-1
CDR3: CASSFSREPYNEQFF; DNA: TGTGCCAGCAGCTTCTCGCGGGAGCCCTACAATGAGCAGTTCTTC; D: TRBD2; V: TRBV5-6; size: -; J: TRBJ2-1
CDR3: CASGLGQATDTQYF; DNA: TGTGCTAGTGGTCTCGGACAGGCAACGGATACGCAGTATTTT; D: TRBD1; V: TRBV12-5; size: -; J: TRBJ2-3
CDR3: CASSTGRGVTSQPQHF; DNA: TGTGCCAGTAGTACGGGCAGGGGGGTCACAAGTCAGCCCCAGCATTTT; D: TRBD1; V: TRBV19; size: -; J: TRBJ1-5
CDR3: CATSRSDRALDTQYF; DNA: TGTGCCACCAGCAGATCGGACAGGGCCTTAGATACGCAGTATTTT; D: TRBD1; V: TRBV15; size: -; J: TRBJ2-3
CDR3: CASSLTGASYNEQFF; DNA: TGTGCCAGCAGCCTCACAGGAGCCTCCTACAATGAGCAGTTCTTC; D: -; V: TRBV5-4; size: many; J: TRBJ2-1
CDR3: CASSERGTGGANVLTF; DNA: TGTGCCAGCAGTGAACGAGGGACGGGAGGGGCCAACGTCCTGACTTTC; D: -; V: TRBV2; size: -; J: TRBJ2-6
CDR3: CASSTSGRVSSYEQYF; DNA: TGTGCCAGCAGCACTAGCGGGAGGGTTAGCTCCTACGAGCAGTACTTC; D: TRBD2; V: TRBV11-2; size: -; J: TRBJ2-7
CDR3: CASSPLPGTVYEQYF; DNA: TGTGCCAGCTCACCTTTACCCGGGACAGTCTACGAGCAGTACTTC; D: TRBD1; V: TRBV18; size: once; J: TRBJ2-7
CDR3: CASSSPRDGPSYEQYF; DNA: TGTGCCAGCAGCTCACCGAGGGACGGACCCTCCTACGAGCAGTACTTC; D: -; V: TRBV5-4; size: -; J: TRBJ2-7
CDR3: CASRTPAGTRPQHF; DNA: TGTGCCAGCAGGACCCCCGCGGGGACCAGGCCCCAGCATTTT; D: -; V: TRBV28; size: -; J: TRBJ1-5
CDR3: CASSERRYSYNEQFF; DNA: TGTGCCAGCAGTGAACGGCGTTACTCCTACAATGAGCAGTTCTTC; D: -; V: TRBV6-1; size: -; J: TRBJ2-1
CDR3: CASSYSGRGQETQYF; DNA: TGTGCCAGCAGTTACTCTGGGCGGGGCCAAGAGACCCAGTACTTC; D: -; V: TRBV6-5; size: -; J: TRBJ2-5
CDR3: CASSSSGTSGRAYEQYF; DNA: TGTGCCAGCAGTTCCTCCGGGACTAGCGGGAGGGCGTACGAGCAGTACTTC; D: TRBD2; V: TRBV28; size: -; J: TRBJ2-7
CDR3: CASTPTVFGNTIYF; DNA: TGTGCCAGCACTCCGACCGTCTTTGGGAACACCATATATTTT; D: -; V: TRBV6-6; size: -; J: TRBJ1-3